One and the same sample provided the 29 T cell receptor beta chains below, sequenced in a study of OX40 agonist ivuxolimab in advanced cancers. Here immunoSEQ multiplex PCR was the method, and the copy in TCRdb shows in-frame clones only, minus some. Of tens of thousands of clones in the sample, about 90% were seen once. The source material was CD4+ or CD8+ T cells sorted from blood, sampled in a trial of the OX40 agonist ivuxolimab. Receptors originate from an adult with an advanced solid tumor such as melanoma, head and neck, liver or kidney cancer.

This chain joins TRBV5-8 and TRBJ2-5; D gene ambiguous. There are 13 residues in the CDR3. V lost 1 base to trimming and J lost 5 bases, with 9 bases between them. Germline assignment: CDR1 SGHTS and CDR2 YDEGEE. The CDR3 spells CASSLFFAETQYF. CDR3 sequence (DNA): TGTGCCAGCAGCTTGTTCTTCGCGGAGACCCAGTACTTC.

This clone was seen a single time. This sequence joins TRBV6-6 and TRBJ2-5; 10 nucleotides agree with TRBD2. CDR1 and CDR2 from the germline V gene are MNHNY and SVGAGI (reference sequence). The CDR3 is made up of 14 amino acids. Unmatched junction bases numbered 6, after V lost 6 bases and J lost 5 bases. CDR3: CASRLAGAGETQYF. The CDR3 region has the DNA TGTGCCAGCAGGCTAGCGGGAGCCGGCGAGACCCAGTACTTC.

To note about this clone: The junction and the germline gene differ at one end; a read error may be behind it. This rearrangement joins TRBV7-2 to TRBJ2-1, with 9 bases fitting TRBD2. The CDR3 length is 15 residues. Per the germline V gene, CDR1 is SGHTA and CDR2 is FQGNSA. CDR3 DNA: TGTGCCAGCACCTTAGCGGGAGATCGCAGGAATGAGCAGTTCTTC. Amino acids: CASTLAGDRRNEQFF.

This clone has just one count. This rearrangement joins TRBV19 to TRBJ2-7, with no clear D. The V end lost 6 bases, the J end lost 0 bases, and 9 bases lay between the germline ends. The CDR3 extends over 13 amino acids. The germline V gene encodes CDR1 LNHDA and CDR2 SQIVND (reference sequence). The CDR3 here is CASSRDPSYEQYF. CDR3 DNA: TGTGCCAGTAGCCGTGACCCCTCCTACGAGCAGTACTTC.

The chain links TRBV30 to TRBJ2-7; unclear D gene. CDR1 and CDR2 (germline): GTSNPN, SVGIG (reference sequence). The V and J ends lost 2 bases and 3 bases respectively, with 5 bases between them. CDR3 length: 11 residues. CDR3 DNA sequence: TGTGCCTGGAGTACATTCTACGAGCAGTACTTC. This codes for CAWSTFYEQYF. The variable domain in full, completed from reference TRBV30 and TRBJ2-7, reads SQTIHQWPATLVQPVGSPLSLECTVEGTSNPNLYWYRQAAGRGLQLLFYSVGIGQISSEVPQNLSASRPQDRQFILSSKKLLLSDSGFYLCAWSTFYEQYFGPGTRLTVT.

The rearrangement links TRBV23-1 to TRBJ2-7; weak D call: TRBD2 (6 bases). TRBV23-1 is designated an ORF whose function remains uncertain. This CDR3 spans 15 amino acids. V lost 8 bases and J lost 5, with 22 bases in between. DNA of the CDR3: TGCGCCAGCCCGACCTACATTGCGGGAAGAGACGAGCAGTACTTC. Protein sequence: CASPTYIAGRDEQYF.

V gene TRBV5-4 combines with J gene TRBJ2-5, with D possibly matching TRBD2 (6 bases). Germline assignment: CDR1 SGHNT and CDR2 YYREEE (reference sequence). Between the trimmed V and J ends, which lost 3 bases and 2 bases, there was a span of 11 bases. This CDR3 contains 14 residues. The CDR3 nucleotides are TGTGCCAGCAGCTCTAACGGGGGACAAGAGACCCAGTACTTC. Translation gives CASSSNGGQETQYF.

The V and J genes are TRBV5-1 and TRBJ1-5; possible D gene TRBD1, 5 bases. Trimming stripped 0 bases from V and 6 bases from J, with 10 bases between. This CDR3 contains 14 residues. Germline loops: CDR1 SGHRS, CDR2 YFSETQ. The CDR3 is CASSLDGGGQPQHF. CDR3 coding DNA: TGCGCCAGCAGCTTGGATGGGGGAGGTCAGCCCCAGCATTTT.

This clone was observed a single time. This chain connects TRBV5-6 to TRBJ2-3, with TRBD2 identical over 8 bases. V shed 2 bases and J 1 base; nucleotides not matched to a gene: 6. Per the germline V gene, CDR1 is SGHDT and CDR2 is YYEEEE. CDR3 size: 16 residues. CDR3 nucleotide sequence: TGTGCCAGCAGCTTCCTCGGGGGGGGGCGCACAGATACGCAGTATTTT. Its translation is CASSFLGGGRTDTQYF.

This clone was counted a single time. This chain links TRBV5-1 with TRBJ2-5; TRBD2 aligns across 10 bases. Germline CDR1 is SGHRS and CDR2 is YFSETQ. This CDR3 spans 16 amino acids. With 4 bases clipped from V and 3 bases from J, the junction kept 9 bases outside the gene matches. The CDR3 spells CASSMTSGLYEETQYF. Here the CDR3 DNA reads TGCGCCAGCAGCATGACTAGCGGGCTATATGAAGAGACCCAGTACTTC.

V gene TRBV29-1 combines with J gene TRBJ2-3; D ambiguous. The length of the CDR3 is 13 residues. V lost 0 bases and J lost 10, with 14 bases in between. The germline CDR1 and CDR2 sequences are SQVTM and ANQGSEA. The DNA of the CDR3 is TGCAGCGTTGAAGATAGTGCTAGACGAGCGCAGTATTTT. Its protein product is CSVEDSARRAQYF.

V gene TRBV5-5 combines with J gene TRBJ2-7, with D unclear. Looked up from germline, CDR1 is SGHKS and CDR2 is YYEKEE (reference sequence). Trimming took 4 bases from V and 0 from J, leaving 8 bases between them. The CDR3 totals 13 residues. The CDR3 region is CASSLTSSYEQYF. The CDR3, as DNA: TGTGCCAGCAGCCTGACCAGCTCCTACGAGCAGTACTTC.

The chain uses TRBV29-1 and TRBJ2-7; TRBD1 might be the D (5 bases). The V end was cut by 7 bases, the J end by 3 bases, with 19 bases between. CDR1 is SQVTM and CDR2 is ANQGSEA in the germline V gene. The CDR3 runs to 14 residues. This CDR3 reads CSARHDRGDYEQYF. The CDR3 bases are TGCAGCGCGCGACATGACAGAGGAGACTACGAGCAGTACTTC.

V usage is TRBV30 and J usage is TRBJ1-5; TRBD1 might be the D (6 bases). This CDR3 has 13 amino acids. Trimming took off 0 bases at V and 7 bases at J, with 10 bases between the two ends. Germline assignment: CDR1 GTSNPN and CDR2 SVGIG (reference sequence). In DNA form, the CDR3 reads TGTGCCTGGAGTGTACGGGGGGGCCAGCCCCAGCATTTT. Its translation: CAWSVRGGQPQHF.

This chain links TRBV5-4 with TRBJ2-7; D ambiguous. CDR1 and CDR2 from the germline V gene are SGHNT and YYREEE (reference sequence). Between the trimmed V and J ends, which lost 5 bases and 0 bases, there was a span of 18 bases. The CDR3 contains 16 residues. DNA of the CDR3: TGTGCCAGCAGTCCCCAACAGACGACCAGCTCCTACGAGCAGTACTTC. It specifies CASSPQQTTSSYEQYF.

J is TRBJ1-2 and V is TRBV10-2; D not certain. The CDR3 is 13 amino acids. Germline CDR1 reads WSHSY; CDR2 reads SAAADI. Between the trimmed V and J ends, which lost 2 bases and 3 bases, there was a span of 7 bases. This CDR3 reads CASSEREHYGYTF. Here the CDR3 DNA reads TGCGCCAGCAGTGAGAGGGAGCACTATGGCTACACCTTC.

The chain employs TRBV11-3 and TRBJ2-2, with D unresolved. Deletions cut 4 bases from V and 4 bases from J, with 10 bases between. Germline CDR1 reads SGHNT; CDR2 reads YENEEA. The CDR3 has 14 amino acids. The CDR3 reads CASSSTMGTGELFF. The DNA of the CDR3 is TGTGCCAGCAGCTCGACGATGGGCACCGGGGAGCTGTTTTTT.

V gene TRBV11-3 combines with J gene TRBJ2-7, with D perhaps matching TRBD2 (7 bases). From germline, CDR1 is SGHNT and CDR2 YENEEA. The ends were cut back, 5 bases at V and 2 bases at J, with 10 bases in the middle. This CDR3 is built from 13 residues. This CDR3 reads CASSRGAAYEQYF. In DNA form, the CDR3 reads TGTGCCAGCAGCCGGGGGGCGGCCTACGAGCAGTACTTC.

This clone has a single count. V is TRBV5-1 and J is TRBJ2-5, with D possibly being TRBD1 (5 bases). Trimming removed 5 bases from V and 7 bases from J, with 21 bases in between. The CDR3 spans 15 residues. Germline values: CDR1 SGHRS, CDR2 YFSETQ. In nucleotides, the CDR3 is TGCGCCAGCAGACTCTCGTTAGGGGATCAGGGGACCCAGTACTTC. It specifies CASRLSLGDQGTQYF.

In nucleotides, the CDR3 is TGTGCCAGTAGTAAAGCTAGCGGGACCTACGAGCAGTACTTC. Translation gives CASSKASGTYEQYF. V gene TRBV19 combines with J gene TRBJ2-7, with 9 bases fitting TRBD2. J gave up 2 bases and V 4 bases, and 3 bases lay outside the gene matches. Germline assignment: CDR1 LNHDA and CDR2 SQIVND (reference sequence). This CDR3 has 14 amino acids.

This chain uses TRBV4-3 with TRBJ2-7, with 7 bases that match TRBD2. The CDR3 loop spans 13 amino acids. Germline V gene sequence: CDR1 LGHNA, CDR2 YSLEER. The J segment lost 3 bases and the V segment lost 3 bases, leaving 2 bases of the junction unmatched. This CDR3 reads CASSQREGYEQYF. The CDR3 region has the DNA TGCGCCAGCAGCCAGAGGGAGGGCTACGAGCAGTACTTC.

The chain uses TRBV28 and TRBJ1-2, with D possibly matching TRBD1 (5 bases). This CDR3 contains 15 residues. The germline V and J ends were trimmed by 4 bases and 1 base, with 13 bases remaining between them. CDR1 is MDHEN and CDR2 is SYDVKM in the germline V gene. The CDR3 reads CASSSQGPDNYGYTF. CDR3 sequence (DNA): TGTGCCAGCAGTTCTCAGGGCCCGGATAACTATGGCTACACCTTC.

The chain links TRBV4-3 to TRBJ1-2; weak D call: TRBD1 (5 bases). The ends were cut back, 3 bases at V and 4 bases at J, with 15 bases in the middle. CDR3 length: 15 amino acids. Germline CDR1 and CDR2: LGHNA and YSLEER. The CDR3 spells CASSHRLGTGYGYTF. The CDR3 DNA follows: TGCGCCAGCAGCCACCGTCTCGGGACGGGCTATGGCTACACCTTC.

The chain has TRBV25-1 and TRBJ2-1; 13 bases are shared with TRBD2. Germline assignment: CDR1 MGHDK and CDR2 SYGVNS. With V trimmed by 7 bases and J by 10 bases, 13 bases remained unmatched. This CDR3 comprises 16 residues. CDR3 DNA: TGTGCCAGCACCGCCACTAGCGGGAGGGCCAATGGAGAGCAGTTCTTC. Residues: CASTATSGRANGEQFF.

The chain joins TRBV5-1 to TRBJ2-1, with D maybe TRBD2 (6 bases). There are 16 residues in the CDR3. Germline-derived CDR1 and CDR2 are SGHRS and YFSETQ. Trimming cost V 0 bases and J 2 bases, with 12 bases left between them. The CDR3 nucleotides read TGCGCCAGCAGCTTGGGACGGGAGCGCCCCTACAATGAGCAGTTCTTC. This encodes CASSLGRERPYNEQFF. Variable domain in full (rest from reference TRBV5-1 and TRBJ2-1): KAGVTQTPRYLIKTRGQQVTLSCSPISGHRSVSWYQQTPGQGLQFLFEYFSETQRNKGNFPGRFSGRQFSNSRSEMNVSTLELGDSALYLCASSLGRERPYNEQFFGPGTRLTVL.

The chain couples TRBV27 to TRBJ2-2, with 9 positions matching TRBD2. J gave up 7 bases and V 3 bases, and 9 bases lay outside the gene matches. Germline assignment: CDR1 MNHEY and CDR2 SMNVEV (reference sequence). This CDR3 is 16 amino acids long. The CDR3 DNA is TGTGCCAGCAGTTTTGTAGGGACTAGCTCCGTCGGGGAGCTGTTTTTT. This encodes CASSFVGTSSVGELFF.

This rearrangement joins TRBV7-2 to TRBJ2-1, with TRBD2 matching over 10 bases. Germline lookup yields CDR1 SGHTA and CDR2 FQGNSA. V shed 3 bases, J shed 8 bases, and the junction held 13 bases outside the gene matches. The CDR3 spans 17 residues. The DNA of the CDR3 is TGTGCCAGCAGCTTGGAACCCCCGGGACTAGCGACACATGAGCAGTTCTTC. Protein product: CASSLEPPGLATHEQFF. The variable domain in full, completed from reference TRBV7-2 and TRBJ2-1, reads GAGVSQSPSNKVTEKGKDVELRCDPISGHTALYWYRQSLGQGLEFLIYFQGNSAPDKSGLPSDRFSAERTGGSVSTLTIQRTQQEDSAVYLCASSLEPPGLATHEQFFGPGTRLTVL.

CDR3 amino acids: CASSFHAVTEAFF. The CDR3 region has the DNA TGTGCCAGCAGCTTTCACGCAGTTACTGAAGCTTTCTTT. This chain connects TRBV7-9 to TRBJ1-1, with D hard to call. CDR1 SEHNR and CDR2 FQNEAQ come from the germline V gene (reference sequence). This CDR3 has 13 residues. The V end lost 3 bases, the J end lost 5 bases, and 10 bases lay between the germline ends.

The V and J genes are TRBV7-8 and TRBJ1-4; D remains ambiguous. V shed 2 bases and J shed 0 bases, with 7 bases lying between them. The germline CDR1 and CDR2 sequences are SGHVS and FQNEAQ. This CDR3 comprises 15 residues. The CDR3 loop is CASSLQVATNEKLFF. The CDR3 DNA reads as TGTGCCAGCAGCTTACAGGTCGCAACTAATGAAAAACTGTTTTTT.